The 26 T cell receptor beta chains below come from one sample, sequenced in a study of T-cell memory formation after mild COVID-19. TCRdb redid the calling of the 5' RACE reads with MiXCR, one entry per CDR3 protein. Counted here are around 500,000 distinct CDR3 sequences, 15% to 20% occurring once; the ten biggest clones make up around an eighth. The specimen sequenced was PBMCs or a T cell subset sorted from them (not recorded which). These TCRs come from an adult woman who had mild COVID-19 (a few samples of this study predate the infection). Cell type and time point are not known.

The chain links TRBV6-6 to TRBJ2-4; D gene ambiguous. The V and J ends lost 10 bases and 5 bases respectively, with 18 bases between them. The CDR3 loop spans 14 amino acids. The germline gives CDR1 MNHNY, CDR2 SVGAGI (reference sequence). The DNA for the CDR3 is TGTGCCACCGACTCCCGGGCGATCGAAAACATTCAGTACTTC. Amino acid sequence: CATDSRAIENIQYF.

A few counts support this clonotype. The chain joins TRBV5-1 to TRBJ2-7; a possible D gene is TRBD2 (5 bases). This CDR3 is built from 15 residues. Germline V CDR1 and CDR2: SGHRS, YFSETQ. V lost 4 bases and J lost 1, with 15 bases in between. Here the CDR3 reads CASSDYGRLSYEQYF. In DNA form, the CDR3 reads TGCGCCAGCAGCGACTACGGACGGCTTTCCTACGAGCAGTACTTC.

The V call is TRBV2, the J call TRBJ2-7, with unresolved D. From germline, CDR1 is SNHLY and CDR2 FYNNEI. This CDR3 is 14 amino acids long. Trimming stripped 6 bases from V and 4 bases from J, with 16 bases between. The CDR3 sequence is CASSSDGYGYEQYF. For the CDR3, the DNA is TGTGCCAGCAGCTCGGACGGTTATGGATACGAGCAGTACTTC.

This clonotype was counted between two and nine times. This chain links TRBV5-1 with TRBJ2-7; 7 bases are a match to TRBD1. The CDR3 is 15 residues long. Germline CDR1 is SGHRS and CDR2 is YFSETQ. With V trimmed by 5 bases and J by 9 bases, 17 bases remained unmatched. The CDR3: CASRYTGDLRMGQYF. For the CDR3, the DNA is TGCGCCAGCAGATACACAGGGGACCTCAGGATGGGGCAGTACTTC.

The genes are TRBV12-3 or TRBV12-4 and TRBJ2-5; D could derive from TRBD1 or TRBD2 (5 bases each). The length of the CDR3 is 15 residues. The V gene lost 3 bases and the J gene lost 4 bases, with 15 bases spanning the gap. CDR3 protein: CASSFGLPRGETQYF. CDR3 sequence (DNA): TGTGCCAGCAGTTTCGGGCTTCCGAGGGGAGAGACCCAGTACTTC.

This chain uses TRBV4-1 with TRBJ1-2; possible D gene TRBD1, 5 bases. V lost 4 bases, J lost 4 bases, and 13 bases lay in between. Germline V lookup: CDR1 MGHRA, CDR2 YSYEKL. The CDR3 runs to 14 residues. The CDR3 DNA reads TGCGCCAGCAGCCCGACTGGGGGTATCTATGGCTACACCTTC. This translates into CASSPTGGIYGYTF.

This clonotype was seen more than once but under ten times. V usage is TRBV12-3 or TRBV12-4 and J usage is TRBJ1-6; the D gene is possibly TRBD1 (5 bases). The V and J ends lost 6 bases and 6 bases respectively, with 12 bases between them. The CDR3 consists of 14 residues. The CDR3 loop reads CASSTGRSNSPLHF. CDR3 nucleotide sequence: TGTGCCAGCAGCACGGGACGGAGTAATTCACCCCTCCACTTT.

This clonotype came up many times. The chain carries TRBV6-2 or TRBV6-3 and TRBJ2-1; possibly TRBD1 for D (6 bases). The CDR3 length is 17 residues. From germline, CDR1 is MNHEY and CDR2 SVGEGT. V lost 7 bases to trimming and J lost 4 bases, with 23 bases between them. CDR3 in amino acids: CASNVWTASFGYNEQFF. In DNA form, the CDR3 reads TGTGCCAGCAACGTTTGGACAGCCAGTTTCGGGTACAATGAGCAGTTCTTC.

The sample holds a few counts of this clonotype. The CDR3 is CASSRLAGASDTQYF. The CDR3 DNA follows: TGTGCCAGCAGCCGACTAGCGGGCGCCTCAGATACGCAGTATTTT. This rearrangement joins TRBV7-2 to TRBJ2-3; the match to TRBD2 covers 10 bases. Trimming at V came to 5 bases and at J to 4 bases, leaving 6 bases not matched to a gene. The V gene's germline CDR1 is SGHTA and CDR2 FQGNSA. This CDR3 is built from 15 residues. The variable domain in full, with the rest retrieved from reference TRBV7-2 and TRBJ2-3, is GAGVSQSPSNKVTEKGKDVELRCDPISGHTALYWYRQSLGQGLEFLIYFQGNSAPDKSGLPSDRFSAERTGGSVSTLTIQRTQQEDSAVYLCASSRLAGASDTQYFGPGTRLTVL.

This clonotype was detected only a few times. V gene TRBV14 combines with J gene TRBJ1-1; D call uncertain. The germline V gene encodes CDR1 SGHDN and CDR2 FVKESK. V dropped 0 bases and J dropped 4 bases, with 15 bases sitting between them. The CDR3 runs 16 residues. The CDR3: CASSQDLGSDGTEAFF. In DNA form, the CDR3 reads TGTGCCAGCAGCCAAGATCTTGGATCAGACGGCACTGAAGCTTTCTTT.

This clonotype was observed a handful of times. V is TRBV24-1 and J is TRBJ1-2, with D hard to call. Per the germline V gene, CDR1 is KGHDR and CDR2 is SFDVKD. This CDR3 contains 13 residues. The V and J ends lost 4 bases and 3 bases respectively, with 8 bases between them. The DNA for the CDR3 is TGTGCCACCAGTGACGGGCTCGACTATGGCTACACCTTC. Translating it yields CATSDGLDYGYTF.

This clonotype came up a few times. The V call is TRBV4-2, the J call TRBJ1-3; no firm D call. Germline-derived CDR1 and CDR2 are LGHNA and YNFKEQ. V lost 1 base, J lost 2 bases, and 18 bases lay in between. The CDR3 extends over 18 amino acids. The CDR3, as DNA: TGTGCCAGCAGCCAAGTTTCGCAGACCTTGCTCGCTGGAAACACCATATATTTT. Its translation: CASSQVSQTLLAGNTIYF.

The sample holds a few counts of this clonotype. The rearrangement links TRBV5-1 to TRBJ1-1; 10 positions agree with TRBD1. Trimming at V came to 4 bases and at J to 1 base, leaving 7 bases not matched to a gene. There are 16 residues in the CDR3. The germline gives CDR1 SGHRS, CDR2 YFSETQ. The CDR3 loop reads CASSGIRDRGNTEAFF. CDR3 in DNA: TGCGCCAGCAGCGGGATCCGGGACAGGGGGAACACTGAAGCTTTCTTT.

The chain combines TRBV29-1 with TRBJ2-3; 8 bases line up with TRBD1. The CDR3 runs to 14 residues. Germline V gives CDR1 SQVTM, CDR2 ANQGSEA. The trim removed 7 bases at V and 1 base at J, leaving 7 bases unmatched. CDR3 loop: CSGQTGVGTDTQYF. The CDR3 DNA follows: TGCAGCGGGCAGACAGGGGTAGGCACAGATACGCAGTATTTT.

This clonotype was seen a few times. The chain uses TRBV6-1 and TRBJ2-1; possible D gene TRBD1, 5 bases. Germline V gene data show CDR1 as MNHNS and CDR2 as SASEGT. V was pared by 8 bases and J by 4 bases, with 12 bases between. This CDR3 comprises 13 residues. The chain's CDR3 is CASSRASYNEQFF. CDR3 DNA: TGTGCCAGCTCCAGGGCTAGTTACAATGAGCAGTTCTTC.

This chain links TRBV6-2 or TRBV6-3 with TRBJ1-1, with 7 bases matching TRBD1. The CDR3 length is 16 residues. The germline V gene has CDR1 MNHEY and CDR2 SVGEGT. The ends lost 4 bases at V and 0 bases at J; junction bases unmatched: 8. The CDR3 bases are TGTGCCAGCAGTTCCAACCGCGGACAGGTGAACACTGAAGCTTTCTTT. It specifies CASSSNRGQVNTEAFF.

This chain joins TRBV9 and TRBJ2-7; the D gene is possibly TRBD2 (7 bases). The CDR3 has 16 amino acids. The V end was cut by 3 bases, the J end by 2 bases, with 18 bases between. Germline V lookup: CDR1 SGDLS, CDR2 YYNGEE. CDR3 sequence reads: CASSASGGPSTYEQYF. CDR3 DNA sequence: TGTGCCAGCAGCGCCTCGGGGGGCCCTTCCACCTACGAGCAGTACTTC.

The rearrangement uses TRBV20-1 and TRBJ1-2; perhaps TRBD1 as D (6 bases). The germline gives CDR1 DFQATT, CDR2 SNEGSKA (reference sequence). This CDR3 region has 15 residues. V was trimmed by 6 bases and J by 0 bases, leaving 17 bases between them. The CDR3 bases are TGCAGTGCAACAGGGATCGGCCGCCCTAACTATGGCTACACCTTC. Amino acids: CSATGIGRPNYGYTF.

This clonotype has just a few counts. V and J are TRBV30 and TRBJ1-2, with a weak D call TRBD1 (6 bases). Trimming pared 2 bases from V and 2 bases from J, leaving 9 bases between. CDR3 length: 13 amino acids. Looked up from germline, CDR1 is GTSNPN and CDR2 is SVGIG (reference sequence). The chain's CDR3 is CAWSITGNYGYTF. The DNA for the CDR3 is TGTGCCTGGAGTATAACAGGGAACTATGGCTACACCTTC. Combining the CDR3 with reference TRBV30 and TRBJ1-2 gives the whole variable domain SQTIHQWPATLVQPVGSPLSLECTVEGTSNPNLYWYRQAAGRGLQLLFYSVGIGQISSEVPQNLSASRPQDRQFILSSKKLLLSDSGFYLCAWSITGNYGYTFGSGTRLTVV.

This clonotype has more than one count but fewer than ten. The chain joins TRBV15 to TRBJ1-1, with no clear D. Between the trimmed V and J ends, which lost 0 bases and 8 bases, there was a span of 10 bases. The CDR3 extends over 13 amino acids. Germline CDR1 is LNHNV and CDR2 is YYDKDF (reference sequence). The CDR3: CATSREWAREAFF. CDR3 DNA sequence: TGTGCCACCAGCAGAGAGTGGGCCAGAGAAGCTTTCTTT.

A few counts support this clonotype. CDR3 DNA sequence: TGTGCCAGCAGTTCTGACAGACACACTGAAGCTTTCTTT. Its protein product is CASSSDRHTEAFF. The chain combines TRBV6-5 with TRBJ1-1, with D possibly being TRBD1 (5 bases). Germline CDR1 MNHEY, CDR2 SVGAGI. V lost 4 bases to trimming and J lost 3 bases, with 9 bases between them. This CDR3 has 13 amino acids.

This clonotype was recorded only once. The chain uses TRBV6-5 and TRBJ2-5, with D unclear. This CDR3 is built from 16 residues. Trimming left V 2 bases short and J 5 bases short, with 18 bases between. Germline CDR1 reads MNHEY; CDR2 reads SVGAGI. The chain's CDR3 is CASSYGRWGSRETQYF. In DNA, the CDR3 is TGTGCCAGCAGTTACGGGCGTTGGGGTTCGCGGGAGACCCAGTACTTC.

V and J are TRBV14 and TRBJ2-7; D may be TRBD1 (5 bases). The germline CDR1 and CDR2 sequences are SGHDN and FVKESK. This CDR3 is 14 amino acids long. Deletions cut 3 bases from V and 4 bases from J, with 13 bases between. The CDR3 loop is CASSQQGNSYEQYF. The DNA of the CDR3 is TGTGCCAGCAGCCAGCAGGGAAACTCGTACGAGCAGTACTTC.

This clonotype was seen a handful of times. The chain recombines TRBV29-1 with TRBJ2-7; D not resolved. CDR3 length: 13 amino acids. Germline V gene sequence: CDR1 SQVTM, CDR2 ANQGSEA. The V end was cut by 4 bases, the J end by 3 bases, with 13 bases between. The CDR3 is CSVARAGYYEQYF. Here the CDR3 DNA reads TGCAGCGTTGCTCGAGCAGGATACTACGAGCAGTACTTC.

J is TRBJ2-7 and V is TRBV6-5, with 9 bases that match TRBD1. The CDR3 covers 15 residues. V lost 5 bases to trimming and J lost 6 bases; unmatched junction nucleotides: 11. The germline CDR1 and CDR2 sequences are MNHEY and SVGAGI. Here the CDR3 DNA reads TGTGCCAGCAGTCTTTTATGGGGACAGGGTGCCGAGCAGTACTTC. Encoded protein: CASSLLWGQGAEQYF.

The genes are TRBV11-2 and TRBJ2-7; D remains ambiguous. Germline V gene lookup returns CDR1 SGHAT and CDR2 FQNNGV. This CDR3 comprises 12 residues. Trimming cost V 3 bases and J 6 bases, with 9 bases left between them. The CDR3 DNA follows: TGTGCCAGCAGCTTCGGTGGAGCCGAGCAGTACTTC. This sequence encodes CASSFGGAEQYF.